The clone carrying this T cell receptor beta chain was observed a few times. Its antigen is not known. The data belong to a study of T-cell reconstitution after alpha-beta-depleted transplantation in children. Regarding the study as a whole: Day-60 TCRbeta diversity that was high in some patients was derived from surviving recipient T cells and thymic progenitors.

Using unique molecular identifiers, the investigators prepared the TCRbeta library. TCRdb ran MiXCR on the PCR reads and lists one entry per CDR3 protein. In the table there are about 540,000 distinct CDR3 sequences, 27% of which are singletons. The clonotype was recovered from a boy younger than two with Wiskott-Aldrich syndrome, due to receive a stem cell transplant. This specimen was PBMCs, taken before TCRalphabeta/CD19-depleted stem cell transplant.

DNA of the CDR3: TGTGCCACCAGTGATACAGGGGGCAATGAGCAGTACTTC. Translated: CATSDTGGNEQYF. This rearrangement joins TRBV24-1 to TRBJ2-7; 9 nucleotides match TRBD1. Unmatched junction bases numbered 3, after V lost 3 bases and J lost 7 bases. CDR1 and CDR2 from the germline V gene are KGHDR and SFDVKD. The CDR3 is 13 amino acids.